The clone carrying this TCR beta chain was seen repeatedly, ten times or more. Quantitative 5'-RACE with molecular barcodes generated TCR beta libraries. TCRdb re-called the 5' RACE reads with MiXCR, one entry per CDR3 protein. The sample includes some 220,000 distinct CDR3 sequences, about 10% of them seen just once. This sample was included in a study of CD8 T cells in ankylosing spondylitis. CDR3 length: 10 amino acids. Trimming took 7 bases from V and 4 from J, leaving 4 bases between them. This chain joins TRBV12-3 or TRBV12-4 and TRBJ2-5; no clear D gene. This TCR was sampled from a male donor with ankylosing spondylitis or in good health (not recorded which). Sample: blood, either unsorted or a sorted T cell fraction (not recorded which). The CDR3 is CASKGETQYF. CDR3 bases: TGTGCCAGCAAGGGAGAGACCCAGTACTTC.